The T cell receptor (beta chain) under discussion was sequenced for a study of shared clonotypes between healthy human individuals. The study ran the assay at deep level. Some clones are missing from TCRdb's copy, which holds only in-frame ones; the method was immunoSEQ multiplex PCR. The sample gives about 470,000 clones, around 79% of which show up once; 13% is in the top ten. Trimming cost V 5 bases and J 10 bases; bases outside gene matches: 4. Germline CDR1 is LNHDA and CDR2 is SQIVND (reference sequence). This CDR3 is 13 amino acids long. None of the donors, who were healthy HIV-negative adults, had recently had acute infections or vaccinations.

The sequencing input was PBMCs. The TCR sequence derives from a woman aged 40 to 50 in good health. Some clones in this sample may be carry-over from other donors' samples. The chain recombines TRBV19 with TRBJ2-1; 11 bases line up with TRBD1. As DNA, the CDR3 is TGTGCCAGTAGTGGACAGGGGGCAAGAGAGCAGTTCTTC. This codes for CASSGQGAREQFF. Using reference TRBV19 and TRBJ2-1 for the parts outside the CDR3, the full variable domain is DGGITQSPKYLFRKEGQNVTLSCEQNLNHDAMYWYRQDPGQGLRLIYYSQIVNDFQKGDIAEGYSVSREKKESFPLTVTSAQKNPTAFYLCASSGQGAREQFFGPGTRLTVL.